Included here is one TCR beta chain sequence, with context. The antigen is not known. Since a much larger clone is just one base distant, this may be a read error. Using genomic DNA as the template, TCR beta VDJ and CDR3 profiling was carried out. TCRdb re-derived calls from the reads in MiXCR, one entry per CDR3 protein. The repertoire holds under 250,000 distinct CDR3 sequences, with 30% to 40% as singletons. The data originate from a study of CD8+CD57+ T cells in acquired aplastic anemia. Study details: DNA per sorted CD4+ or CD8+ sample ranged roughly 0.19 to 30 ug, averaging about 3 ug. Researchers reported that healthy donors averaged about 11 million reads for CD4+ cells. General study findings and limits: CD8+ Simpson's diversity showed no significant patient-control difference.

Germline assignment: CDR1 SGHTA and CDR2 FQGNSA. V was pared by 5 bases and J by 1 base, with 15 bases between. The CDR3 is 15 residues long. The sequencing sample was made of sorted CD4+, CD8+, or CD8+CD57+ T cells (not recorded which) from PBMCs. This chain joins TRBV7-2 and TRBJ2-7, with D uncertain. This TCR was recovered from a human donor in good health, serving as a control. The CDR3 protein is CTSSPQWPGSYEQYF. Here the CDR3 DNA reads TGTACCAGCAGCCCCCAGTGGCCCGGGTCCTACGAGCAGTACTTC. The whole variable domain, remainder taken from reference TRBV7-2 and TRBJ2-7, is GAGVSQSPSNKVTEKGKDVELRCDPISGHTALYWYRQSLGQGLEFLIYFQGNSAPDKSGLPSDRFSAERTGGSVSTLTIQRTQQEDSAVYLCTSSPQWPGSYEQYFGPGTRLTVT.